These T cell receptor beta chains were read from a single sample in a study of metastatic and nonmetastatic thyroid tumors. TCRdb re-called the PCR reads via MiXCR. The sample lists 15,000 to 20,000 clones, approximately 23% occurring once. The sample was adjacent normal tissue. The source is a female donor with papillary thyroid cancer or a benign thyroid nodule (not recorded which). Some clones in this sample may be carry-over from other donors' samples. CDR3s include the opening cysteine and the closing phenylalanine or tryptophan. A D gene is named only where the DNA matches it firmly. Clone size is stated in some rows and not others, as once, few, many or a class when expanded.

v_call	j_call	clone_size	d_call	cdr3_aa	cdr3_nt
TRBV6-1	TRBJ2-7	.	TRBD1	CASIQGTGTEQYF	TGTGCCAGCATCCAGGGGACAGGTACCGAGCAGTACTTC
TRBV15	TRBJ2-2	many	.	CATSREPETVNTGELFF	TGTGCCACCAGCAGAGAACCCGAAACAGTGAACACCGGGGAGCTGTTTTTT
TRBV2	TRBJ1-5	few	.	CASSVSGMSNQPQHF	TGTGCCAGCAGTGTTTCGGGGATGAGCAATCAGCCCCAGCATTTT
TRBV13	TRBJ2-1	many	TRBD2	CASSTGLAGDLDEQFF	TGTGCCAGCAGCACGGGACTAGCGGGAGATCTGGATGAGCAGTTCTTC
TRBV3-1	TRBJ2-3	many	.	CASSRGQDTQYF	TGTGCCAGCAGTCGGGGGCAAGATACGCAGTATTTT
TRBV6-1	TRBJ1-6	.	TRBD1	CASSTGTGDSSPLHF	TGTGCCAGTAGTACAGGGACAGGGGATTCGTCACCCCTCCACTTT
TRBV10-3	TRBJ2-7	.	TRBD1	CAIRDRGSAYEQYF	TGTGCCATCAGGGACAGGGGCAGTGCCTACGAGCAGTACTTC
TRBV28	TRBJ1-6	many	.	CASNSLPYNSPLHF	TGTGCCAGCAACAGTCTGCCCTATAATTCACCCCTCCACTTT
TRBV3-1	TRBJ2-3	many	.	CASSQAGADTQYF	TGTGCCAGCAGCCAAGCCGGTGCGGATACGCAGTATTTT
TRBV9	TRBJ2-2	few	TRBD2	CASSVAVAGNTGELFF	TGTGCCAGCAGCGTTGCCGTAGCGGGGAACACCGGGGAGCTGTTTTTT
TRBV28	TRBJ1-5	medium-sized	TRBD1	CASSLFGGTVNQPQHF	TGTGCCAGCAGTTTATTTGGCGGGACAGTCAATCAGCCCCAGCATTTT
TRBV11-3	TRBJ2-5	.	.	CASSSLSNQETQYF	TGTGCCAGCAGTTCTTTGAGTAACCAAGAGACCCAGTACTTC
TRBV5-1	TRBJ1-2	.	TRBD1	CASSSGQGTGGYTF	TGCGCCAGCAGCTCGGGACAGGGAACGGGCGGCTACACCTTC
TRBV9	TRBJ2-7	many	.	CASSRRDFYEQYF	TGTGCCAGCAGCAGACGGGACTTCTACGAGCAGTACTTC
TRBV3-1	TRBJ1-5	many	.	CASSQGGGQPQHF	TGTGCCAGCAGCCAGGGAGGAGGTCAGCCCCAGCATTTT
TRBV28	TRBJ2-1	.	TRBD2	CASSSTSGPNSYNEQFF	TGTGCCAGCAGTTCCACTAGCGGGCCCAACTCCTACAATGAGCAGTTCTTC
TRBV25-1	TRBJ1-2	many	.	CASSEGGGYTF	TGTGCCAGCAGTGAAGGGGGGGGCTACACCTTC
TRBV28	TRBJ2-2	medium-sized	.	CASSSTNTGELFF	TGTGCCAGCAGTTCCACAAACACCGGGGAGCTGTTTTTT
TRBV3-1	TRBJ1-4	many	TRBD1	CASSQTDRVNEELFF	TGTGCCAGCAGCCAAACGGACAGGGTTAATGAGGAACTGTTTTTT
TRBV28	TRBJ2-1	.	.	CASLHGGLSEQFF	TGTGCCAGCCTACACGGGGGCCTAAGTGAGCAGTTCTTC
TRBV2	TRBJ2-1	.	.	CASSDRLSVPYNEQFF	TGTGCCAGCAGTGACCGTCTGAGTGTACCCTACAATGAGCAGTTCTTC
TRBV6-4	TRBJ2-2	few	TRBD1	CASKQGEDTGELFF	TGTGCCAGCAAACAGGGGGAGGACACCGGGGAGCTGTTTTTT
TRBV24-1	TRBJ2-3	.	TRBD2	CATSARLAGGGTSTDTQYF	TGTGCCACCAGTGCGAGGCTAGCGGGAGGGGGAACTAGCACAGATACGCAGTATTTT
TRBV12-3/TRBV12-4	TRBJ2-7	few	.	CASSLGPREQYF	TGTGCCAGCAGTTTAGGGCCTAGGGAGCAGTACTTC
TRBV2	TRBJ1-1	few	.	CAGSVQPNTEAFF	TGTGCCGGCAGTGTACAACCTAACACTGAAGCTTTCTTT
TRBV9	TRBJ2-7	few	.	CASSVGPFRRYEQYF	TGTGCCAGCAGCGTAGGTCCCTTCCGTAGATACGAGCAGTACTTC
TRBV28	TRBJ2-7	medium-sized	.	CASSLEPSDSYEQYF	TGTGCCAGCAGTTTAGAGCCTAGCGACTCCTACGAGCAGTACTTC
TRBV7-9	TRBJ1-4	many	.	CASRPSATNEKLFF	TGTGCCAGCAGGCCATCAGCAACTAATGAAAAACTGTTTTTT
TRBV9	TRBJ2-3	many	TRBD1	CASGGRSTDTQYF	TGTGCCTCAGGGGGCAGAAGCACAGATACGCAGTATTTT
TRBV4-1	TRBJ1-2	many	.	CASSQGWSVNYGYTF	TGCGCCAGCAGCCAGGGATGGTCTGTTAACTATGGCTACACCTTC
TRBV11-1	TRBJ2-2	.	.	CASSLGLTTGIATGELFF	TGTGCCAGCAGCTTAGGACTTACCACAGGTATCGCCACCGGGGAGCTGTTTTTT